A single T cell receptor (beta chain) is shown here with its context. From the 5' RACE reads, TCRdb called clonotypes with MiXCR, one entry per CDR3 protein. Here the sample spans under 85,000 distinct CDR3 sequences, roughly an eighth being singletons. This sample was included in a study of early T cells in non-severe SARS-CoV-2 infection. On the study more broadly: The study sequenced bulk RNA from unsorted whole blood, with chains unpaired.

The length of the CDR3 is 13 residues. This specimen consisted of whole blood, obtained at baseline. The chain is built from TRBV12-2 and TRBJ1-1. TRBV12-2 has pseudogene status. This TCR came from an adult who was a healthcare worker with PCR-confirmed SARS-CoV-2 infection or an uninfected control (not recorded which). The donor label of this sample is uncertain. In DNA form, the CDR3 reads TGTGCAAGTCGCATGACACTGAACACTGAAGCTTTCTTT. Its translation: CASRMTLNTEAFF.